These T cell receptor beta chains were read from a single sample in a study of blood T cell repertoires in COVID-19. Sequenced by immunoSEQ multiplex PCR; TCRdb stores in-frame clones only, minus some. In the table there are roughly 430,000 clones, approximately 91% of which are singletons. The specimen was PBMCs or T cells enriched from blood (not recorded which). The receptor source for this set is a middle-aged woman with acute COVID-19. CDR3s include the opening cysteine and the closing phenylalanine or tryptophan. The D gene is left open where the match is weak. For some rows the clone size is stated as once, few or many, or as a class when expanded; others skip it.

J	size	V	D	CDR3	DNA
TRBJ1-5	-	TRBV12-5	-	CASGLGWPNQPQHF	TGTGCTAGTGGTTTGGGTTGGCCGAACCAGCCCCAGCATTTT
TRBJ2-7	-	TRBV19	TRBD1	CASSIGDSLSYEQYF	TGTGCCAGTAGTATAGGGGACAGCTTATCCTACGAGCAGTACTTC
TRBJ2-1	-	TRBV9	TRBD2	CASSVTSGDYNEQFF	TGTGCCAGCAGCGTGACTAGCGGGGACTACAATGAGCAGTTCTTC
TRBJ2-7	-	TRBV29-1	TRBD1	CSVAPGTGVYEQYF	TGCAGCGTGGCCCCCGGGACAGGGGTCTACGAGCAGTACTTC
TRBJ1-2	-	TRBV25-1	TRBD1	CASSDPGQGDGYTF	TGTGCCAGCAGTGACCCAGGACAGGGGGATGGCTACACCTTC
TRBJ2-5	-	TRBV2	-	CASSDFQETQYF	TGTGCCAGCAGTGACTTCCAAGAGACCCAGTACTTC
TRBJ1-2	-	TRBV3-1/TRBV3-2	-	CASSEEAANYGYTF	TGTGCCAGCAGCGAAGAAGCCGCCAACTATGGCTACACCTTC
TRBJ2-7	-	TRBV28	-	CASSLGLDEQYF	TGTGCCAGCAGTTTGGGCCTCGACGAGCAGTACTTC
TRBJ1-4	-	TRBV5-6	-	CASSLSGLALNEKLFF	TGTGCCAGCAGCTTGTCTGGCCTCGCCTTGAATGAAAAACTGTTTTTT
TRBJ1-1	-	TRBV2	-	CASSAPTATLNTEAFF	TGTGCCAGCAGTGCCCCAACAGCTACCCTGAACACTGAAGCTTTCTTT
TRBJ1-3	-	TRBV7-8	-	CASSLGRPGAGNTIYF	TGTGCCAGCAGCTTAGGCAGGCCCGGGGCTGGAAACACCATATATTTT
TRBJ2-1	-	TRBV3-1/TRBV3-2	TRBD2	CASSRGGVYYNEQFF	TGTGCCAGCAGCCGCGGGGGGGTCTACTACAATGAGCAGTTCTTC
TRBJ2-1	-	TRBV3-1/TRBV3-2	-	CASSQDVQAYNEQFF	TGTGCCAGCAGCCAAGATGTGCAGGCGTACAATGAGCAGTTCTTC
TRBJ2-3	-	TRBV6-5	-	CASSLNRGGLSDTQYF	TGTGCCAGCAGTTTGAACAGGGGGGGTTTGTCAGATACGCAGTATTTT
TRBJ1-1	few	TRBV6-2/TRBV6-3	TRBD1	CASSYGGRGPNTEAFF	TGTGCCAGCAGTTACGGTGGCAGGGGGCCGAACACTGAAGCTTTCTTT
TRBJ2-3	-	TRBV9	-	CASSVTGDTDTQYF	TGTGCCAGCAGCGTGACGGGGGACACAGATACGCAGTATTTT
TRBJ1-2	once	TRBV28	-	CASSSVYGYTF	TGTGCCAGCAGCAGTGTCTATGGCTACACCTTC